The present T cell receptor beta chain was sequenced within a study of identical twins. The study's findings and limits: Abundant beta clonotypes from cord blood bore fewer insertions; memory repertoires lacked this pattern. Among beta out-of-frame sequences, excess sharing between twins appeared weaker. The study drew conclusions from cross-sectional statistical analysis, not from following the same donors.

A single record per CDR3 protein comes from TCRdb applying MiXCR to the 5' RACE reads. The sample has some 320,000 distinct CDR3 sequences, approximately 13% seen once. Trimming left V 5 bases short and J 3 bases short, with 10 bases between. This CDR3 is 14 amino acids long. Looked up from germline, CDR1 is MNHEY and CDR2 is SMNVEV (reference sequence). As to this clonotype: Its antigen is still unknown.

In addition, the sample was reused for a study of yellow fever vaccine responses in identical twins.

This sequence joins TRBV27 and TRBJ2-2, with D tentatively TRBD1 (6 bases). The source material was CD8+ T cells sorted from blood. This receptor was obtained from a woman aged 18 to 35 in good health. The CDR3 spells CASSPTGDTGELFF. Here the CDR3 DNA reads TGTGCCAGCAGTCCGACAGGAGACACCGGGGAGCTGTTTTTT.